This entry is about one T cell receptor (beta chain). Its specificity is unknown. This CDR3 region has 14 residues. Germline CDR1 SGHAT, CDR2 FQNNGV. The ends were cut back, 5 bases at V and 2 bases at J, with 12 bases in the middle. The method was immunoSEQ multiplex PCR; TCRdb's version includes in-frame clones alone and lacks a portion of them. The table includes over 75,000 clones, roughly nine tenths detected once. This entry belongs to a study of graft-versus-host responses after intestinal transplantation. The source is a human donor who received an intestinal transplant. The chain uses TRBV11-2 and TRBJ1-2; D gene ambiguous. Sequenced material: unstimulated CD4+ T cells sorted from spleen or lymph node cells, taken before intestinal transplant. The CDR3 sequence is CASSDWAQNYGYTF. The CDR3 bases are TGTGCCAGCAGCGATTGGGCCCAGAACTATGGCTACACCTTC.